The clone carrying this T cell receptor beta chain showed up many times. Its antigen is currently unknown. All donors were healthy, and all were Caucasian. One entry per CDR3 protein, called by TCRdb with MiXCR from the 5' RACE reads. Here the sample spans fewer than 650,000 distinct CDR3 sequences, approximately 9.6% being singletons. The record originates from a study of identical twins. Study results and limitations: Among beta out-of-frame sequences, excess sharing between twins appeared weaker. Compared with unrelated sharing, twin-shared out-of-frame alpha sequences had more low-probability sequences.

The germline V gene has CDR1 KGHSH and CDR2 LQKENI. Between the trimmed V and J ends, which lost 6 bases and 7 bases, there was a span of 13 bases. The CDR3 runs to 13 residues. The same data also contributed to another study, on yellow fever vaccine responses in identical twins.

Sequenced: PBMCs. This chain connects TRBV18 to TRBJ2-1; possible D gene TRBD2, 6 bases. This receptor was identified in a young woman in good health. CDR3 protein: CASSTSRGNEQFF. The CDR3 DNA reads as TGTGCCAGCTCCACCTCCCGGGGGAATGAGCAGTTCTTC.